This T cell receptor (beta chain) was recovered during a study of T cell responses to AZD1222 COVID-19 vaccine. Study-level information: Pooled in the analysis were second doses at about 4 or about 12 weeks.

Sequencing used immunoSEQ multiplex PCR; TCRdb keeps in-frame clones, though not all of them. The sample lists 100,000 or so clones, around nine tenths seen once, with under 3.5% in the top ten. The J segment lost 7 bases and the V segment lost 0 bases, leaving 1 base of the junction unmatched. The CDR3 length is 15 residues. Germline V gives CDR1 LGHNA, CDR2 YNFKEQ. Regarding this clone: Its antigen remains unidentified.

Study-wide points: Nearly half of spike-specific TCRs reportedly go after variant regions that carry no mutations. Most donors were white British, females outnumbered males, and clonal diversity was possibly underestimated. The number of AZD1222 recipients seropositive at baseline was only five to seven.

Specimen: peripheral blood, collected on day 0 of AZD1222 vaccination. This rearrangement joins TRBV4-2 to TRBJ2-1; 12 bases fit TRBD2. The sequence came from an adult in good health. Here the CDR3 DNA reads TGTGCCAGCAGCCAAGAGACTAGCGGGAGTAATGAGCAGTTCTTC. Residues: CASSQETSGSNEQFF.